Given below is one TCR beta chain in context. Its antigen is not identified. This specimen comes from a study of naive and memory T cell subsets. Study-level findings and limits: TCR abundance followed a power law differing between naive and memory subsets. Over 95% of naive TCR sequences appeared only once after error correction, unlike memory subsets.

The V gene's germline CDR1 is DFQATT and CDR2 SNEGSKA (reference sequence). V lost 3 bases, J lost 12 bases, and 16 bases stayed unmatched. This CDR3 is 14 amino acids long. Both TRBC1 and TRBC2 were covered by a beta constant-region primer of two equimolar oligonucleotides. An oligonucleotide with the SP2 primer and a 12-nucleotide UMI was ligated to the cDNA 3' end. In TCRdb, the UMI-ligation and nested PCR reads were re-called with MiXCR into one record per CDR3 protein. This table holds tens of thousands of distinct CDR3 sequences, about an eighth found once. This chain uses TRBV20-1 with TRBJ2-7; 8 bases fit TRBD2. This receptor was obtained from a human donor in good health. The sequenced sample consisted of effector memory CD4+ T cells from blood. Subset here: effector memory, CD45RA- CD27-. CDR3 protein: CSARIQAGEPLRYF. The CDR3 DNA reads as TGCAGTGCTAGGATTCAAGCGGGAGAGCCCTTGCGGTACTTC.